This T cell receptor beta chain was recorded in a study of beta chain features in type 1 diabetes. Overall study context: There were around 110 million sorted cells examined across all samples. Study-level findings and limits: Shortening that was moderate but significant affected the TCRB CDR3s of Type 1 diabetes patients in all four CD4+ subsets. Across patients, naive, central memory and Treg TCRB repertoires exhibited apparently greater similarity than was observed across healthy donors.

With respect to this clone: What it binds is unknown.

cDNA synthesis used the whole RNA isolate, giving expressed TCRB sequences. Data came from immunoSEQ multiplex PCR; TCRdb stores just in-frame clones and leaves some out. The profile shows 110,000 to 150,000 clones, roughly 10% of them singletons. The sequenced sample was central memory CD4+ T cells from blood. The clonotype comes from a middle-aged woman in good health.

The CDR3 DNA follows: TGTGCCTGGCCCCCAGGACAGGGAGGTAGGGACGAGCAGTACTTC. As protein: CAWPPGQGGRDEQYF. The chain employs TRBV30 and TRBJ2-7; 8 bases match TRBD1. V lost 5 bases and J lost 5; bases outside the gene matches: 14. This CDR3 is 15 amino acids long. Germline V lookup: CDR1 GTSNPN, CDR2 SVGIG (reference sequence).